This T cell receptor beta chain was observed in a study of blood T cell repertoires in COVID-19. Study-wide context: Samples of COVID-19 (acute and convalescent) were obtained from the United States, Italy and Spain. T cells, B-cell-depleted T cells, or PBMCs provided the cDNA or gDNA that served as material.

Methods used by the authors: Researchers report that nucleated cell counts were estimated from reference gene primer amplification. TCRdb keeps only in-frame clones here, not all; method: immunoSEQ multiplex PCR. That table gives V, J and clone size, and the DNA gave D and trimming. This table has approximately 150,000 clones, over 85% appearing once. Germline V gene lookup returns CDR1 SGHRS and CDR2 YFSETQ. The ends were cut back, 4 bases at V and 4 bases at J, with 23 bases in the middle. This CDR3 spans 17 amino acids. This TCR derives from a human donor in a cohort sampled during active COVID-19. The material sequenced was peripheral blood. The J gene is TRBJ2-5, the V gene TRBV5-1, with D possibly being TRBD1 (7 bases). CDR3 region: CASSPASGRQGLETQYF. For the CDR3, the DNA is TGCGCCAGCAGCCCCGCATCGGGCCGACAGGGACTAGAGACCCAGTACTTC.